The 5 T cell receptor beta chains below all came from one sample that was sequenced in a study of control samples from healthy donors and cancer patients. The assay was immunoSEQ multiplex PCR, and TCRdb's table has in-frame clones only and misses some. The sample contains around 42,000 clones, 75% to 90% of which appear only once. The material sequenced was blood. These receptors all stem from a man between 60 and 75 years old in good health.

CDR3 sequence (DNA): TGCGCCAGCAGTCAATCGCGCCTTACGAACACTGAAGCTTTCTTT. Its translation: CASSQSRLTNTEAFF. The genes are TRBV23-1 and TRBJ1-1; D unresolved. TRBV23-1 is recorded as an ORF, its role being uncertain. Trimming took off 0 bases at V and 1 base at J, with 9 bases between the two ends. The CDR3 is 15 residues long.

In nucleotides, the CDR3 is TGTGCCAGCAGCCATCTCGGACAGCGAAAAGAGACCCAGTACTTC. Translating it yields CASSHLGQRKETQYF. The V call is TRBV7-9, the J call TRBJ2-5, with D possibly matching TRBD1 (6 bases). The CDR3 extends over 15 amino acids. V shed 5 bases and J shed 3 bases, with 16 bases lying between them. The V gene's germline CDR1 is SEHNR and CDR2 FQNEAQ (reference sequence).

The rearrangement uses TRBV4-1 and TRBJ2-4; D may be TRBD2 (5 bases). The CDR3 runs 17 residues. The V gene's germline CDR1 is MGHRA and CDR2 YSYEKL. The V end was cut by 1 base, the J end by 3 bases, with 16 bases between. The CDR3 DNA reads as TGCGCCAGCAGCCAAGGGCTAGCTATGAGTGGCAAAAACATTCAGTACTTC. Protein: CASSQGLAMSGKNIQYF.

V and J are TRBV5-8 and TRBJ2-1; TRBD2 aligns across 10 bases. This CDR3 is 16 amino acids long. J gave up 4 bases and V 0 bases, and 4 bases lay outside the gene matches. Germline V gene sequence: CDR1 SGHTS, CDR2 YDEGEE. CDR3 loop: CASSLGQRGGYNEQFF. The DNA of the CDR3 is TGTGCCAGCAGCTTGGGCCAGCGGGGGGGGTACAATGAGCAGTTCTTC.

The gene calls are TRBV6-2 or TRBV6-3 and TRBJ1-2; 9 positions match TRBD1. This CDR3 region has 16 residues. The V gene's germline CDR1 is MNHEY and CDR2 SVGEGT. The V segment lost 2 bases and the J segment 3 bases; nucleotides outside the gene matches: 7. The CDR3 DNA is TGTGCCAGCAGTTACGGACTGGGACAGGGCGACTATGGCTACACCTTC. Protein sequence: CASSYGLGQGDYGYTF.